Given below is one TCR beta chain in context. Its antigen is as yet unknown. Produced via immunoSEQ multiplex PCR; TCRdb's table is partial and in-frame only. This table has roughly 2.4 million clones, nearly 97% appearing once. The sample is drawn from a study of shared clonotypes between healthy human individuals. Study findings and constraints: Estimated richness was generally greater in naive than memory subsets.

From germline, CDR1 is SGHAT and CDR2 FQNNGV. This CDR3 region has 14 residues. The V gene lost 0 bases and the J gene lost 7 bases, with 10 bases spanning the gap. CD4+ cells underwent separation, giving CD45RA+ naive and CD45RA-negative memory subsets. This TCR derives from a man aged 18 to 35 in good health. The sequenced sample was naive CD4+ T cells sorted from blood. Subset here: CD45RA+ positively selected. The J gene is TRBJ2-1, the V gene TRBV11-2; D remains unclear. CDR3 bases: TGTGCCAGCAGCTTAGATGTCCTAGTGAATGAGCAGTTCTTC. Its protein product is CASSLDVLVNEQFF.